Below, one TCR beta chain is given with its context. Its target is unknown. This entry is derived from a study of cytomegalovirus exposure and HLA in healthy donors. The CDR3 extends over 14 amino acids. The V and J ends lost 2 bases and 2 bases respectively, with 9 bases between them. Germline CDR1 reads LGHNA; CDR2 reads YSLEER. The study ran its PCR with 60 Vbeta and 13 Jbeta primers. Produced via immunoSEQ multiplex PCR; TCRdb's table is partial and in-frame only. The sample gives 150,000 or so clones, about four fifths of which show up once; 4.9% is in the top ten. Notes on the study in general: Association of a missense DCLRE1C variant with TCR beta V- and J-gene trimming was reported in a later analysis. Common viral pathogens were later found to be apparently linked to several of the most significant clusters.

The gene calls are TRBV4-3 and TRBJ2-5; D is possibly TRBD1 (6 bases). The origin of this receptor is a young woman in good health and CMV-seropositive. Sequencing was done on a sample of PBMCs. The CDR3 sequence is CASSQKQGQETQYF. CDR3 DNA sequence: TGCGCCAGCAGCCAAAAACAGGGTCAAGAGACCCAGTACTTC.